The 9 T cell receptor beta chains presented below share a single source sample, sequenced in a study of blood T cell repertoires in COVID-19. Sequencing was performed with immunoSEQ multiplex PCR; in TCRdb, only in-frame clones are kept and a portion is missing. The table has roughly 120,000 clones, over 70% seen once. The sequencing input was peripheral blood. These receptors originate from a man aged 45-60 years with acute or convalescent COVID-19.

This chain joins TRBV28 and TRBJ2-4; D remains ambiguous. Germline CDR1 is MDHEN and CDR2 is SYDVKM. The CDR3 has 12 amino acids. The DNA for the CDR3 is TGTGTCGAACCCAGAGCCAAAAACATTCAGTACTTC. Residues: CVEPRAKNIQYF.

CDR3 in DNA: TGTGCCAGCAGTGAATATGGGGGCAGGGAGACCCAGTACTTC. This translates into CASSEYGGRETQYF. The rearrangement links TRBV25-1 to TRBJ2-5, with D maybe TRBD1 (6 bases). Trimming pared 0 bases from V and 5 bases from J, leaving 10 bases between. This CDR3 contains 14 residues. Germline V gene data show CDR1 as MGHDK and CDR2 as SYGVNS.

The chain links TRBV19 to TRBJ1-2, with a weak D call TRBD1 (6 bases). V shed 7 bases and J shed 12 bases, with 18 bases lying between them. This CDR3 contains 12 residues. Germline CDR1 is LNHDA and CDR2 is SQIVND (reference sequence). The CDR3 DNA reads as TGTGCCAGTACCCCGGGACAAGGCCCTCACACCTTC. This sequence encodes CASTPGQGPHTF.

This chain joins TRBV3-1 (or the pseudogene TRBV3-2) and TRBJ1-5; possibly TRBD1 for D (6 bases). The CDR3 has 15 amino acids. The germline gives CDR1 LGHDT, CDR2 YNNKEL (reference sequence). Trimming cost V 2 bases and J 1 base, with 9 bases left between them. The CDR3 nucleotides read TGTGCCAGCAGCCAAATGACAGGAAGCAATCAGCCCCAGCATTTT. It encodes CASSQMTGSNQPQHF.

The rearrangement links TRBV24-1 to TRBJ1-3, with 10 bases that match TRBD1. CDR1 KGHDR and CDR2 SFDVKD come from the germline V gene. The junction had 7 bases not matched to a gene; V was cut back by 9 bases and J by 3 bases. The CDR3 has 15 residues. CDR3 residues: CATSSGTGDGNTIYF. The CDR3 DNA is TGTGCCACCTCCTCCGGGACAGGGGATGGAAACACCATATATTTT.

This clone was recorded a few times. This chain connects TRBV28 to TRBJ2-3, with 8 bases lining up with TRBD1. V was clipped by 5 bases and J by 3 bases; unmatched bases: 4. Germline assignment: CDR1 MDHEN and CDR2 SYDVKM. This CDR3 has 14 amino acids. The CDR3, as DNA: TGTGCCAGCAGTCCTAGGACAGGGACAGATACGCAGTATTTT. Amino acid sequence: CASSPRTGTDTQYF.

The chain joins TRBV7-6 to TRBJ1-3; possible D gene TRBD1, 6 bases. Germline V gives CDR1 SGHVS, CDR2 FNYEAQ. V was cut by 1 base and J by 6 bases, with 10 bases left in between. The CDR3 is made up of 14 amino acids. CDR3 protein: CASSLGQEENTIYF. For the CDR3, the DNA is TGTGCCAGCAGCTTAGGACAGGAGGAAAACACCATATATTTT.

This clone appeared a few times. The chain links TRBV2 to TRBJ1-5; TRBD1 might be the D (5 bases). The V and J ends lost 7 bases and 6 bases respectively, with 10 bases between them. In germline, CDR1 is SNHLY, CDR2 FYNNEI. The CDR3 contains 12 residues. In DNA, the CDR3 is TGTGCCAGCACCGAAAGGGGTCAGCCCCAGCATTTT. Protein sequence: CASTERGQPQHF.

About this clone itself: At the DNA level, this CDR3 is encoded by other sequences in the same sample as well. The V and J genes are TRBV6-5 and TRBJ1-1, with no clear D. From germline, CDR1 is MNHEY and CDR2 SVGAGI. V gave up 8 bases and J gave up 0 bases, with 10 bases separating them. CDR3 size: 13 residues. Written as DNA, the CDR3 is TGTGCCAGCCGGTGGGCGATGAACACTGAAGCTTTCTTT. It translates to CASRWAMNTEAFF.